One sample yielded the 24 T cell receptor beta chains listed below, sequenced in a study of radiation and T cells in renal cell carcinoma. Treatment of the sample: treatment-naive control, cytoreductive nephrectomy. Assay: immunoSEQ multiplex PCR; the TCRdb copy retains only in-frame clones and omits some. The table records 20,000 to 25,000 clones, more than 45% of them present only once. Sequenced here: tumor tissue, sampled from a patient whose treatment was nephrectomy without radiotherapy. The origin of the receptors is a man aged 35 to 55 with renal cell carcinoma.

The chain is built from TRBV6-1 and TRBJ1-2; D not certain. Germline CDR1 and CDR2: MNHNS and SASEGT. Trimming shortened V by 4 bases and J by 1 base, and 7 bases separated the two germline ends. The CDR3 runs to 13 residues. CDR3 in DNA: TGTGCCAGCAGTGTTCAGAATAACTATGGCTACACCTTC. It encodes CASSVQNNYGYTF.

The CDR3 coding sequence is TGTGCCAGCAGCGCCGGGGCACTCAACACTGAAGCTTTCTTT. Its protein product is CASSAGALNTEAFF. V and J are TRBV11-2 and TRBJ1-1, with D possibly TRBD1 on 5 matching bases. The CDR3 runs 14 residues. V was clipped by 5 bases and J by 2 bases, with 12 bases between them. Germline-derived CDR1 and CDR2 are SGHAT and FQNNGV.

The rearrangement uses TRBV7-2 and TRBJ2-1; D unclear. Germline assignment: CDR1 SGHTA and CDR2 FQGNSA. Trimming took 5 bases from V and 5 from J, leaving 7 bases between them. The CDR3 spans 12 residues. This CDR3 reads CASSLYDNEQFF. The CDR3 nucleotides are TGTGCCAGCAGCCTGTACGACAATGAGCAGTTCTTC.

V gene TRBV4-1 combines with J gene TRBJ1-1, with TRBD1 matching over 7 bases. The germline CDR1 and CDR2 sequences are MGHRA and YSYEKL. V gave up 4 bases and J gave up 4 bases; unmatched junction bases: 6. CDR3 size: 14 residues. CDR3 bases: TGCGCCAGCAGCCGGCAACACAGGGGCACTGAAGCTTTCTTT. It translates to CASSRQHRGTEAFF.

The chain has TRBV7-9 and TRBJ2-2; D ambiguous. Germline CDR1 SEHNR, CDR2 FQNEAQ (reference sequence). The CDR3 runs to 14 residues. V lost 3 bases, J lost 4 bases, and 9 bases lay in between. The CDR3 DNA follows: TGTGCCAGCAGCTTTAACAGAGGCACCGGGGAGCTGTTTTTT. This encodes CASSFNRGTGELFF.

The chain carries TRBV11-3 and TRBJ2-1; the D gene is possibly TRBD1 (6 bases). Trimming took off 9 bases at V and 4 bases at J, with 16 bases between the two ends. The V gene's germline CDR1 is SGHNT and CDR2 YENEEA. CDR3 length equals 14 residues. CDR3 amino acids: CASSGQTLYNEQFF. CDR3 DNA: TGTGCCAGTTCCGGACAGACCCTATACAATGAGCAGTTCTTC. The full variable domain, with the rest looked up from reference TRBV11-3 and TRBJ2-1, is EAGVVQSPRYKIIEKKQPVAFWCNPISGHNTLYWYLQNLGQGPELLIRYENEEAVDDSQLPKDRFSAERLKGVDSTLKIQPAELGDSAVYLCASSGQTLYNEQFFGPGTRLTVL.

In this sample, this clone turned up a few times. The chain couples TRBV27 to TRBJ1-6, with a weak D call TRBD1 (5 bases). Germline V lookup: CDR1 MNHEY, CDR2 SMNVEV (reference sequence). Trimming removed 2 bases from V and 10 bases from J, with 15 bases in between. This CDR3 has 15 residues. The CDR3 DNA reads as TGTGCCAGCAGTTTAGGGCAGGGATTTAGATCACCCCTCCACTTT. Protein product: CASSLGQGFRSPLHF.

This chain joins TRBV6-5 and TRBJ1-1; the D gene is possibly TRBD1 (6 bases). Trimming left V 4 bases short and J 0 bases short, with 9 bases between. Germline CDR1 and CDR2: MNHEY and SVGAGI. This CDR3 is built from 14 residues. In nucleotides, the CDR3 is TGTGCCAGCAGTTTCCAGGGGATGAACACTGAAGCTTTCTTT. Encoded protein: CASSFQGMNTEAFF.

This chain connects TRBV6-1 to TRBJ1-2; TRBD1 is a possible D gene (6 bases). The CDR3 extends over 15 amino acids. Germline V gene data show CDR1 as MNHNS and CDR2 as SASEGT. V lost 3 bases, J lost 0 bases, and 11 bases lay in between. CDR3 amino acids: CASSDEDRTNYGYTF. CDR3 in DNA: TGTGCCAGCAGTGACGAGGACAGAACTAACTATGGCTACACCTTC.

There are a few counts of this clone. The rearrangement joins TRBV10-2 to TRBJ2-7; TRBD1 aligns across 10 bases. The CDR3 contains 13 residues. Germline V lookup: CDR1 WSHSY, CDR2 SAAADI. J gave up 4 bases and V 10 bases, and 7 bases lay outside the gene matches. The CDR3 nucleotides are TGCGCCACCTCGCGGGACAGGGGTTACGAGCAGTACTTC. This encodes CATSRDRGYEQYF.

DNA for the CDR3: TGTGCCAGCAGCTTACAGGGGTCGATTGAAGCTTTCTTT. Translated: CASSLQGSIEAFF. The V gene is TRBV5-4, the J gene TRBJ1-1; TRBD1 matches 7 bases. The germline V gene encodes CDR1 SGHNT and CDR2 YYREEE (reference sequence). With V trimmed by 2 bases and J by 7 bases, 5 bases remained unmatched. The CDR3 consists of 13 residues.

The CDR3 spells CASSQDYNQPQHF. In DNA, the CDR3 is TGTGCCAGCAGCCAAGATTACAATCAGCCCCAGCATTTT. The J gene is TRBJ1-5, the V gene TRBV4-2; D remains unclear. Germline CDR1 LGHNA, CDR2 YNFKEQ. V dropped 0 bases and J dropped 3 bases, with 3 bases sitting between them. The CDR3 has 13 amino acids.

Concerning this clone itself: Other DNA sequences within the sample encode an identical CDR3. This chain's CDR3 is CASSLRWGRGFTGELFF. The CDR3 nucleotides read TGTGCCAGCAGCTTAAGATGGGGGCGGGGGTTCACCGGGGAGCTGTTTTTT. The J gene is TRBJ2-2, the V gene TRBV7-2, with D perhaps matching TRBD2 (7 bases). The germline CDR1 and CDR2 sequences are SGHTA and FQGNSA. This CDR3 spans 17 amino acids. V gave up 2 bases and J gave up 4 bases, with 17 bases separating them.

As DNA, the CDR3 is TGTGCCAGCAGCACCTTGGATTGGGGGACTGAAGCTTTCTTT. This codes for CASSTLDWGTEAFF. V is TRBV7-8 and J is TRBJ1-1, with D possibly TRBD1 on 5 matching bases. The germline CDR1 and CDR2 sequences are SGHVS and FQNEAQ. V was cut by 5 bases and J by 5 bases, with 15 bases left in between. This CDR3 region has 14 residues.

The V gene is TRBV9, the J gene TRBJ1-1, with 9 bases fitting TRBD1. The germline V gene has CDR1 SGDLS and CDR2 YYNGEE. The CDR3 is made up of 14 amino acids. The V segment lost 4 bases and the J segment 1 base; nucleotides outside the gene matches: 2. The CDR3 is CASSPQGANTEAFF. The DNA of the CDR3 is TGTGCCAGCAGCCCACAGGGGGCGAACACTGAAGCTTTCTTT.

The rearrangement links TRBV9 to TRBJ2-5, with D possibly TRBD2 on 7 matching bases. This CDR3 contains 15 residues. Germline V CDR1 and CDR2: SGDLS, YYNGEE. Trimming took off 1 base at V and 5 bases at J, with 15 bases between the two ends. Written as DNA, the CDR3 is TGTGCCAGCAGCGTATCCGGGGGGCGCGTGGAGACCCAGTACTTC. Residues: CASSVSGGRVETQYF.

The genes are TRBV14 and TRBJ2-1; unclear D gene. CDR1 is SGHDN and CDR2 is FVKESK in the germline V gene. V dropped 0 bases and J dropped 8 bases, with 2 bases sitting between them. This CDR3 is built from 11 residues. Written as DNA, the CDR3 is TGTGCCAGCAGCCAAGACGATGAGCAGTTCTTC. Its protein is CASSQDDEQFF. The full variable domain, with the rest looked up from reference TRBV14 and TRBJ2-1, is EAGVTQFPSHSVIEKGQTVTLRCDPISGHDNLYWYRRVMGKEIKFLLHFVKESKQDESGMPNNRFLAERTGGTYSTLKVQPAELEDSGVYFCASSQDDEQFFGPGTRLTVL.

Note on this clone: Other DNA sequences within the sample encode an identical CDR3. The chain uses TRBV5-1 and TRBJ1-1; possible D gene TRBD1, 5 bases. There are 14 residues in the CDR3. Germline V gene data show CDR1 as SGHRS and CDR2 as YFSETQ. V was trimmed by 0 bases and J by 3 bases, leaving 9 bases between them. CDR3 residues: CASSLAGGYTEAFF. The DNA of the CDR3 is TGCGCCAGCAGCTTGGCCGGGGGATACACTGAAGCTTTCTTT.

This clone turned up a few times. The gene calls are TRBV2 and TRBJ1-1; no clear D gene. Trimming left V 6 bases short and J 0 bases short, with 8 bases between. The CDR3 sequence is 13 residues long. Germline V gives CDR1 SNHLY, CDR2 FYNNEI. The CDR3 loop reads CASSPRLNTEAFF. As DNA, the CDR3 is TGTGCCAGCAGCCCAAGGTTGAACACTGAAGCTTTCTTT.

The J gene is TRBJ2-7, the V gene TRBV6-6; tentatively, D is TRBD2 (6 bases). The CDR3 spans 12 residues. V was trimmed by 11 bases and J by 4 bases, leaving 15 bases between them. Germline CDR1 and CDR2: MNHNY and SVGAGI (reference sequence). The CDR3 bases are TGTGCCGCGGGGCCGACATTGTACGAGCAGTACGTC. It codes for CAAGPTLYEQYV.

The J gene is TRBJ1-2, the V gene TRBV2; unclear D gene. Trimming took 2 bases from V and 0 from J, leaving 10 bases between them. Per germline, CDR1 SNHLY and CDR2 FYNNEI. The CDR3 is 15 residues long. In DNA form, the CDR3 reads TGTGCCAGCAGTGAAACAAAGGTGACTAACTATGGCTACACCTTC. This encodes CASSETKVTNYGYTF.

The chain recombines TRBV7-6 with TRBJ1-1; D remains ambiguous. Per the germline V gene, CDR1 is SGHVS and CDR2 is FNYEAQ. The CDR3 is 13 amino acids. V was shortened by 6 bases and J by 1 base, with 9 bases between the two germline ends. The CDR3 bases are TGTGCCAGCAGTCAAGACAAGAACACTGAAGCTTTCTTT. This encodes CASSQDKNTEAFF.

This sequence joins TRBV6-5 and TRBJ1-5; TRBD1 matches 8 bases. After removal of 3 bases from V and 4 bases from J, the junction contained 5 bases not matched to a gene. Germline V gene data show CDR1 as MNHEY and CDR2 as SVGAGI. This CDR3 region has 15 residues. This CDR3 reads CASSYSGGVNQPQHF. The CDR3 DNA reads TGTGCCAGCAGTTATTCAGGGGGCGTGAATCAGCCCCAGCATTTT.

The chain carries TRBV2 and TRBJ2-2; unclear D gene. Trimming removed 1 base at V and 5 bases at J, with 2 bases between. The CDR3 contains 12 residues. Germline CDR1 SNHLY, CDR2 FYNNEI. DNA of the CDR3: TGTGCCAGCAGTGAAGATACCGGGGAGCTGTTTTTT. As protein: CASSEDTGELFF.